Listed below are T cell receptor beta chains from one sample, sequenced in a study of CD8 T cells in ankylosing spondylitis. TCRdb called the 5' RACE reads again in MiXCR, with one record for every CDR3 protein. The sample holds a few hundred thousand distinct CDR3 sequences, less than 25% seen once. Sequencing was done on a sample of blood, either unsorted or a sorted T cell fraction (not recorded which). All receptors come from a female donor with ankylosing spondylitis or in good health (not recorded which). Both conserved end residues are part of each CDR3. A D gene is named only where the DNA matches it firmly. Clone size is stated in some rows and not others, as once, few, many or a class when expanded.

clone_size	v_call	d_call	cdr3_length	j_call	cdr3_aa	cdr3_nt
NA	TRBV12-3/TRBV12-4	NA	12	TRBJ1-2	CASSSGVYGYTF	TGTGCCAGCAGTTCAGGGGTATATGGCTACACCTTC
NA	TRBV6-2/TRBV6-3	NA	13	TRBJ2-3	CASTLQGLDTQYF	TGTGCCAGCACGTTGCAAGGCTTAGATACGCAGTATTTT
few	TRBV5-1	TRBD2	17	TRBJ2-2	CASSMRTSGSNTGELFF	TGCGCCAGCAGCATGCGGACTAGCGGGTCTAACACCGGGGAGCTGTTTTTT
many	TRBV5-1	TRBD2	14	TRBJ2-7	CASTLTSGGYEQYF	TGCGCCAGCACATTGACTAGCGGAGGATACGAGCAGTACTTC
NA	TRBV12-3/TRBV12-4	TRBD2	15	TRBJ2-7	CASSPWGAGTYEQYF	TGTGCCAGCAGTCCCTGGGGAGCGGGGACCTACGAGCAGTACTTC
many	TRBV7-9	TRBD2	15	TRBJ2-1	CASSSSGRAINEQFF	TGTGCCAGCAGCTCAAGCGGGAGGGCCATCAATGAGCAGTTCTTC
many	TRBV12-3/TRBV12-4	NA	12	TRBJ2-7	CASSWTVGEQYF	TGTGCCAGCAGCTGGACCGTTGGCGAGCAGTACTTC
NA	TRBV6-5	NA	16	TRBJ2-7	CASSYSRPGPLYEQYF	TGTGCCAGCAGTTACTCTCGACCGGGACCCTTGTACGAGCAGTACTTC
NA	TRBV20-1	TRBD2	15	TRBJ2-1	CSATPTSGTYNEQFF	TGCAGTGCTACGCCTACTAGCGGGACCTACAATGAGCAGTTCTTC
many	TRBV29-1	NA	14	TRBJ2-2	CSVGGGKNTGELFF	TGCAGCGTTGGTGGCGGGAAGAACACCGGGGAGCTGTTTTTT
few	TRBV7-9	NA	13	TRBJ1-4	CASSRGQGKKLFF	TGTGCCAGCAGCCGAGGCCAGGGTAAAAAACTGTTTTTT
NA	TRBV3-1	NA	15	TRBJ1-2	CASSQGGQSLYGYTF	TGTGCCAGCAGCCAAGGAGGACAGAGCCTCTATGGCTACACCTTC
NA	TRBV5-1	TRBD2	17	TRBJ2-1	CASSLDSGRAPRNEQFF	TGCGCCAGCAGCTTGGATAGCGGGAGGGCTCCGAGAAATGAGCAGTTCTTC
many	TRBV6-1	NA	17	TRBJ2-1	CASSEHLALVSYNEQFF	TGTGCCAGCAGCGAACATCTCGCGCTGGTATCCTACAATGAGCAGTTCTTC
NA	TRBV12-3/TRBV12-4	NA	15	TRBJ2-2	CASSPFPGSTGELFF	TGTGCCAGCAGCCCCTTTCCGGGGAGCACCGGGGAGCTGTTTTTT
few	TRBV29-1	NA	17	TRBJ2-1	CSVEGFEAGRSYNEQFF	TGCAGCGTTGAGGGGTTCGAGGCAGGTCGGTCCTACAATGAGCAGTTCTTC
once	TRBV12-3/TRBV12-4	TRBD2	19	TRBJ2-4	CTLSLPRLASGVAKNIQYF	TGTACCCTCAGTTTACCACGACTCGCTAGCGGAGTCGCCAAAAACATTCAGTACTTC
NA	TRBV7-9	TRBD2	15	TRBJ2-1	CASSSDGGLTDEQFF	TGTGCCAGCAGCTCGGACGGGGGGTTGACTGATGAGCAGTTCTTC
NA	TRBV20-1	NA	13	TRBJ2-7	CSARGRVADEQYF	TGCAGTGCTAGAGGGCGGGTCGCGGACGAGCAGTACTTC
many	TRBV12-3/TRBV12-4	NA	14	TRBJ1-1	CASRQGTSATEAFF	TGTGCCAGCAGACAGGGAACGTCGGCGACTGAAGCTTTCTTT
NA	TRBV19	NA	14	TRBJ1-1	CASSYYRGDTEAFF	TGTGCCAGTAGTTATTACCGGGGGGACACTGAAGCTTTCTTT
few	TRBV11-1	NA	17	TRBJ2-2	CASSSHPSGPTTGELFF	TGTGCCAGCAGCTCCCATCCAAGCGGGCCTACCACCGGGGAGCTGTTTTTT
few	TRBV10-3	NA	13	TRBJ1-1	CAISELSYTEAFF	TGTGCCATCAGTGAGTTGTCCTACACTGAAGCTTTCTTT
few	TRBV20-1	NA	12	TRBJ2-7	CSASDRPYEQYF	TGCAGTGCTTCGGACAGACCCTACGAGCAGTACTTC
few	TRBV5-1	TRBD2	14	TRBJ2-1	CASSNSGRGREQFF	TGCGCCAGCAGTAATAGCGGGAGAGGACGAGAGCAGTTCTTC
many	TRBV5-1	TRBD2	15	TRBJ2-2	CASSLGLAGTGELFF	TGTGCCAGCAGCTTAGGGCTAGCGGGGACCGGGGAGCTGTTTTTT
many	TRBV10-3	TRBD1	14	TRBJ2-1	CAISPGQGRDEQFF	TGTGCCATCAGCCCGGGACAGGGAAGAGATGAGCAGTTCTTC
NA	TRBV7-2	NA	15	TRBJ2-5	CASSHDRKRQETQYF	TGTGCCAGCAGCCATGACCGAAAGAGACAAGAGACCCAGTACTTC
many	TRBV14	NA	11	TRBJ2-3	CASSHTDTQYF	TGTGCCAGCTCTCACACAGATACGCAGTATTTT
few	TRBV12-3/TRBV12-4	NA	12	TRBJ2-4	CASSLGLNIQYF	TGTGCCAGCAGTTTAGGGCTGAACATTCAGTACTTC
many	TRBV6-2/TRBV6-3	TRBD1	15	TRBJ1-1	CASSYSGTGSGGAFF	TGTGCCAGCAGTTACTCAGGGACAGGGAGTGGAGGAGCTTTCTTT
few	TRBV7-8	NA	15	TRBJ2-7	CASSLGGLPWVEQYF	TGTGCCAGCAGCTTAGGAGGACTACCCTGGGTAGAGCAGTACTTC
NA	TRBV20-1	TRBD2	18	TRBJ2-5	CSASGLAGEGLRQETQYF	TGCAGTGCTTCGGGACTAGCGGGGGAAGGATTGAGGCAAGAGACCCAGTACTTC
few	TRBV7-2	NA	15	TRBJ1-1	CASSPRLWEDTEAFF	TGTGCCAGCAGCCCCCGGCTTTGGGAGGACACTGAAGCTTTCTTT
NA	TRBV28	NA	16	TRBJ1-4	CASSLRQIATNEKLFF	TGTGCCAGCAGTTTAAGACAGATAGCAACTAATGAAAAACTGTTTTTT
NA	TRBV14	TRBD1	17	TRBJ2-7	CASSQRPFTGVAYEQYF	TGTGCCAGCAGCCAAAGGCCATTCACAGGGGTTGCATACGAGCAGTACTTC
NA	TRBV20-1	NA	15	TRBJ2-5	CSARDWRTQKETQYF	TGCAGTGCTAGAGACTGGCGAACACAAAAAGAGACCCAGTACTTC
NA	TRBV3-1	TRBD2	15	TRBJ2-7	CASSQIPSGSSEQYF	TGTGCCAGCAGCCAAATTCCTAGCGGGAGTTCCGAGCAGTACTTC
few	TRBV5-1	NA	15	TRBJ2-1	CASSLVGNIENEQFF	TGCGCCAGCAGCTTGGTAGGAAATATCGAGAATGAGCAGTTCTTC
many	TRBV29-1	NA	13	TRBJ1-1	CSVEGAWNTEAFF	TGCAGCGTTGAGGGGGCGTGGAACACTGAAGCTTTCTTT
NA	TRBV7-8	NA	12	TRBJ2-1	CASSPPNNEQFF	TGTGCCAGCAGCCCCCCCAATAATGAGCAGTTCTTC
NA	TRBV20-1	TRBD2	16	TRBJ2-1	CSARRGTSGPYNEQFF	TGCAGTGCTAGACGTGGGACTAGCGGGCCCTACAATGAGCAGTTCTTC
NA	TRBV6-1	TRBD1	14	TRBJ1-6	CASRSGTGNSPLHF	TGTGCCAGCAGGTCGGGGACAGGGAATTCACCCCTCCACTTT
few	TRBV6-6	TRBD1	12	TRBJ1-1	CASSWKQGEAFF	TGTGCCAGCAGTTGGAAACAGGGGGAAGCTTTCTTT
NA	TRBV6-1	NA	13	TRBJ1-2	CASGPGADYGYTF	TGTGCCAGCGGACCGGGGGCGGACTATGGCTACACCTTC
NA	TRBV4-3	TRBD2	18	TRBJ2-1	CASSQDSVRDYRPNEQFF	TGCGCCAGCAGCCAAGACTCCGTCCGGGACTACCGACCCAATGAGCAGTTCTTC
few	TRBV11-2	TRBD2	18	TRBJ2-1	CASSFRRQTSGIGNEQFF	TGTGCCAGCAGCTTTCGCAGGCAAACTAGCGGGATAGGGAATGAGCAGTTCTTC
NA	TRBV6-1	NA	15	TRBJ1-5	CASSRWWDSNQPQHF	TGTGCCAGCAGTCGCTGGTGGGATAGCAATCAGCCCCAGCATTTT
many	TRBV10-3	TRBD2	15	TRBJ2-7	CAIRTASGASYEQYF	TGTGCCATCAGGACAGCTAGCGGGGCCTCCTACGAGCAGTACTTC
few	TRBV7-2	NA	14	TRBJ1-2	CASSSLQANYGYTF	TGTGCCAGCAGCTCACTGCAGGCTAACTATGGCTACACCTTC
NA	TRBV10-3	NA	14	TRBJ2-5	CAISVGSFQETQYF	TGTGCCATCAGTGTGGGGTCCTTCCAAGAGACCCAGTACTTC
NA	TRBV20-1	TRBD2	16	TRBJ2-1	CSASRGGLAGGNEQFF	TGCAGTGCTAGCCGGGGGGGCCTAGCGGGAGGGAATGAGCAGTTCTTC
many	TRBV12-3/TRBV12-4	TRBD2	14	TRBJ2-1	CASIGLAGYNEQFF	TGTGCCAGCATTGGACTAGCGGGTTACAATGAGCAGTTCTTC
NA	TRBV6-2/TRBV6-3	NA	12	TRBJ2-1	CASSFGRGEQFF	TGTGCCAGCAGCTTCGGACGTGGTGAGCAGTTCTTC
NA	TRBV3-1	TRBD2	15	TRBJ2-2	CASSQGLAGAGELFF	TGTGCCAGCAGCCAAGGGCTAGCGGGAGCCGGGGAGCTGTTTTTT